Sequencing of this T cell receptor (beta chain) was carried out in a study of CD8 T cells in Susac syndrome (dated by TCRdb to between 2018 and 2020). Context from the whole study: Among the Susac syndrome patients who were sequenced, clinically active disease was present in six and clinical remission was observed in fewer than 10. At blood withdrawal, Susac syndrome patients were either therapy-naive, taking corticosteroids (in some cases with IVIg as well), or taking IVIg alone. Whether CD8+ T cell activation and differentiation in Susac syndrome was antigen driven was tested using repertoire sequencing. Study-level results and caveats: No clonal expansion was detected in the CD4+ T cell repertoire of Susac syndrome patients. The TCR sequencing and HLA analysis was acknowledged to have included a relatively small number of individuals.

Peripheral blood CD8+ and CD4+ T cells from healthy donors, Susac syndrome patients and multiple sclerosis patients were profiled by high-throughput TCR beta sequencing. Susac syndrome patients met recently defined diagnostic criteria for definite or probable disease. Bulk CD8+ and CD4+ T cells were purified magnetically by negative isolation, whereas CD8+ TEMRA cells were enriched by FACS. Blood was drawn into EDTA tubes, processed within 24 hours, and PBMCs were isolated by density gradient centrifugation. PBMCs intended for TCR sequencing were frozen in liquid nitrogen and were later thawed in a 37 degrees C water bath. The sorted or isolated CD4+, CD8+ and CD8+ TEMRA cells had a purity of 90% or higher. RNA was extracted using the RNeasy kit, and roughly 0.5 to 1 ug of the RNA was reverse transcribed with random hexamers. The immunoSEQ multiplex PCR assay, covering 54 Vbeta and 13 Jbeta segments, was used to amplify TCR beta CDR3 regions. PCR amplification bias was corrected using a synthetic template baseline for primer optimization and computational correction. The paper's processing steps were these. Reads were annotated to V, D and J genes according to IMGT and were analyzed with immunoSEQ Analyzer, with only productive sequences retained. Clonality was calculated as one minus the Shannon entropy normalized by log2 of the number of productive unique sequences. For each patient and control, public and private clones were evaluated among the 100 most prevalent clones. Susac-specific clones were defined as absent from healthy and MS cohorts, 800 to 1,200 published viral clones and other ImmuneACCESS disease sequences. The raw public reads went through TCRdb reprocessing: fastp at Q25, MiXCR clone calling, in-frame beta chains kept. Entries are consolidated by CDR3 protein sequence, retaining the most common genes and DNA. The V and J calls were determined by TCRdb, not by the authors. The sample records under 250,000 distinct CDR3 sequences, 94% of which are singletons. About 0.15% of the sample goes to the ten largest clones.

Concerning this clonotype itself: No cognate antigen has been identified for it. Base qualities are not at hand, and no much larger clone is one base apart.

V gives up 6 bases and J gives up 4 bases, and the segment between their germline ends measures 11 bases. CDR1 and CDR2, per the germline V gene (reference sequence), are DFQATT and SNEGSKA. Spanning cysteine to phenylalanine, the CDR3 consists of 12 amino acids. Only the CDR3 DNA is retained, 36 bases long and in frame from the first base. This receptor was taken from a human donor with Susac syndrome. The sequence joins TRBV20-1 to TRBJ2-3; TRBD1 is possibly the D segment (6 matching bases). Source material: CD4+ T cells from PBMCs. The CDR3 region: CSASRQADTQYF. DNA sequence: TGCAGTGCATCTCGACAGGCAGATACGCAGTATTTT.